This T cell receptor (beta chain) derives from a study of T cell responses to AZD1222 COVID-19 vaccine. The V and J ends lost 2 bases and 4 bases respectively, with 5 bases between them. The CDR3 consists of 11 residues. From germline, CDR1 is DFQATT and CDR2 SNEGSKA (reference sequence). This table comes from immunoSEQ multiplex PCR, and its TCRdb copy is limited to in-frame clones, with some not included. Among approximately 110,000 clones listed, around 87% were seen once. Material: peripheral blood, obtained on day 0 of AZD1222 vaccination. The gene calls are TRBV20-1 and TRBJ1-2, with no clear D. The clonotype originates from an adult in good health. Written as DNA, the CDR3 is TGCAGTGCTAGAAGCTCCTATGGCTACACCTTC. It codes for CSARSSYGYTF.